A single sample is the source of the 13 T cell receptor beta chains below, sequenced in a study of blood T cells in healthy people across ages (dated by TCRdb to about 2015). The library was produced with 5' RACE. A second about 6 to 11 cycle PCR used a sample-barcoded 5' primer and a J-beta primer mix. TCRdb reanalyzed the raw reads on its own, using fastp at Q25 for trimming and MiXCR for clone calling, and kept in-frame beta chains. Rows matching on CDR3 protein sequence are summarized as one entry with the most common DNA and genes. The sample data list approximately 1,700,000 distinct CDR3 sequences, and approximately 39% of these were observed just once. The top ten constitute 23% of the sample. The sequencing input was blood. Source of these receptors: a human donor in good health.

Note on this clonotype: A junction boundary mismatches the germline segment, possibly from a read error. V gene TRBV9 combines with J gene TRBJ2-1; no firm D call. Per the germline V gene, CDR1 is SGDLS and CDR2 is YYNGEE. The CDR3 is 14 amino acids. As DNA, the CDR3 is TGTGCCGGCAGCCATTCTGCTAAGGGCAATGAGCAGTTCTTC. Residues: CAGSHSAKGNEQFF.

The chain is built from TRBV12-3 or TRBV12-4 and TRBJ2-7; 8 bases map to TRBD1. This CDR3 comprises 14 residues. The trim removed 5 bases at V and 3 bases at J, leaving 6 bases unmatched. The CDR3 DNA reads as TGTGCCAGCAGTCGATGGACAGGGTGCTACGAGCAGTACTTC. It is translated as CASSRWTGCYEQYF.

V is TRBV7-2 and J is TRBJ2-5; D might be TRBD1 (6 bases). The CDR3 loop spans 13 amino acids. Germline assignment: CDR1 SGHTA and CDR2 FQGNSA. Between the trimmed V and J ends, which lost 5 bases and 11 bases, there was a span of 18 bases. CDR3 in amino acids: CASSKDSMKEQYF. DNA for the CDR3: TGTGCCAGCAGCAAGGACAGTATGAAAGAGCAGTACTTC.

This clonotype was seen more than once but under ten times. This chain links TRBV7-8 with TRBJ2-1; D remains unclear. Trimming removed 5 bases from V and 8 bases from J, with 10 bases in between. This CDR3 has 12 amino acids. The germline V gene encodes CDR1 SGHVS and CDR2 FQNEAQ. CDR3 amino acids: CASSHIGDEQFF. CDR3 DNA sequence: TGTGCCAGCAGCCATATTGGGGATGAGCAGTTCTTC.

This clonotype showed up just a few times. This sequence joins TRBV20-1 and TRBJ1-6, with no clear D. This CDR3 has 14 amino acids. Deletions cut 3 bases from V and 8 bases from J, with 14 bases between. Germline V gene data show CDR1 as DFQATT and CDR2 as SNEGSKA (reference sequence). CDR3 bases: TGCAGTGCTAGCAATGAAGGGAAAGATTCACCCCTCCACTTT. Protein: CSASNEGKDSPLHF.

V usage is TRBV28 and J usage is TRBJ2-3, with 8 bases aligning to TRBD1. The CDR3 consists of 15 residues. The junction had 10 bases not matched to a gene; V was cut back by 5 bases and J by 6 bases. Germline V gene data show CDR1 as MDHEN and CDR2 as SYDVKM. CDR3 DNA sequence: TGTGCCAGCAGTAAGAGACAGGGGCTTCAGGATACGCAGTATTTT. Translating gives CASSKRQGLQDTQYF.

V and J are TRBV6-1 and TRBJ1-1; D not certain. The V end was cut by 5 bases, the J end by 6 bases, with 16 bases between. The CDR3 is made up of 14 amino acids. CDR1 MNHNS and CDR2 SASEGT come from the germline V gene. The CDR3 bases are TGTGCCAGCAGTAAGAGGAGCGTGAGGGCTGAAGCTTTCTTT. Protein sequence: CASSKRSVRAEAFF.

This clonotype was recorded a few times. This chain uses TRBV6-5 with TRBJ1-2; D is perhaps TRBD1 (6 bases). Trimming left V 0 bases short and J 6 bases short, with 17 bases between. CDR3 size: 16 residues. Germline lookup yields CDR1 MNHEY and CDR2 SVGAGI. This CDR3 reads CASSYSWTAPKDGYTF. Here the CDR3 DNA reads TGTGCCAGCAGTTACTCTTGGACAGCCCCAAAGGATGGCTACACCTTC.

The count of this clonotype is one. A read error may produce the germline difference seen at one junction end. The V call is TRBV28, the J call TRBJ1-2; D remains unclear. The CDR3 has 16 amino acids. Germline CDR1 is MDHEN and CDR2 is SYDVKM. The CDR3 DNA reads TGTGCCAGCAGTTTCTTCCTACTGACGCGGCAATATGACTACACCTTC. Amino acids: CASSFFLLTRQYDYTF.

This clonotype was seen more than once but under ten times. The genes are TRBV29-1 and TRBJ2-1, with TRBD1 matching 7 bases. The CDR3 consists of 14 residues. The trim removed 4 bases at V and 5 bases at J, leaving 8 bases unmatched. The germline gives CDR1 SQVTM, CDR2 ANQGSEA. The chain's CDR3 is CSVADRLTNNEQFF. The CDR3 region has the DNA TGCAGCGTTGCGGACAGGCTGACAAACAATGAGCAGTTCTTC.

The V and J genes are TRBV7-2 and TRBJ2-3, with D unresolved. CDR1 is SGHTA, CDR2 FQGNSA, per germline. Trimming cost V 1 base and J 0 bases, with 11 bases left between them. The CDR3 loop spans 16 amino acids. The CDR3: CASSLVVLVSTDTQYF. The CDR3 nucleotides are TGTGCCAGCAGCTTAGTAGTGCTAGTGAGCACAGATACGCAGTATTTT.

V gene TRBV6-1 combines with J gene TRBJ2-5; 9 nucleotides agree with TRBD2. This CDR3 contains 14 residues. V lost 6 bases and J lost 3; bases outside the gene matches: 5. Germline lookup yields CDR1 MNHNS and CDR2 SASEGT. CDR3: CASSLAGMEETQYF. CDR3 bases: TGTGCCAGCAGCCTAGCGGGAATGGAAGAGACCCAGTACTTC.

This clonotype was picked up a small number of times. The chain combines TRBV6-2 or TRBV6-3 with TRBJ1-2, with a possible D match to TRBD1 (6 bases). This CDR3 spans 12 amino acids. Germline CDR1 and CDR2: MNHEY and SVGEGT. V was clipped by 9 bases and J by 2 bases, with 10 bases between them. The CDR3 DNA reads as TGTGCCAGTACTCAGGGGAACTATGGCTACACCTTC. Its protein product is CASTQGNYGYTF.